Sequencing of this TCR beta chain was carried out in a study of CD8 T cells in ankylosing spondylitis. Notes on the study in general: Significant enrichment of disease-linked clones was reportedly seen in matched ankylosing spondylitis synovial fluid.

This clonotype has a count of ten or more. What it recognizes is unknown. This CDR3 has 13 residues. Trimming cost V 0 bases and J 7 bases; bases outside gene matches: 5. Looked up from germline, CDR1 is DFQATT and CDR2 is SNEGSKA (reference sequence). TCRdb called the 5' RACE reads again in MiXCR, with one record for every CDR3 protein. The repertoire holds about 92,000 distinct CDR3 sequences, with roughly 10% as singletons. The sequenced material came from blood, either unsorted or a sorted T cell fraction (not recorded which). The J gene is TRBJ2-5, the V gene TRBV20-1, with 7 bases identical to TRBD2. This TCR was sampled from a male donor with ankylosing spondylitis or in good health (not recorded which). CDR3 DNA sequence: TGCAGTGCTAGAGAATCCCTAGCGGCGACCCAGTACTTC. Translated: CSARESLAATQYF.